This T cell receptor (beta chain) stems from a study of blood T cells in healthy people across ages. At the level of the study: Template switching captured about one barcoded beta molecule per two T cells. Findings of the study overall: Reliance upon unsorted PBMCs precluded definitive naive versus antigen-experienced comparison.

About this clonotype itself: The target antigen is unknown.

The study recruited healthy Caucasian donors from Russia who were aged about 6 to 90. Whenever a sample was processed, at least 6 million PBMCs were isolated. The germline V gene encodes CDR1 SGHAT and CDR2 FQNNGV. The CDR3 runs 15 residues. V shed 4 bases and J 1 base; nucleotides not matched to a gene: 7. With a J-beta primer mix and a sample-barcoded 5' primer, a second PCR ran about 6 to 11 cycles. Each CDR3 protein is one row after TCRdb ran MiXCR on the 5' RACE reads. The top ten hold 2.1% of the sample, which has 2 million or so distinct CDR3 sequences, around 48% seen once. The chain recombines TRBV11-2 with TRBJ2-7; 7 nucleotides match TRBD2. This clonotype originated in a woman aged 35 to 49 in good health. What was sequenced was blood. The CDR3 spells CASSYGLDTSYEQYF. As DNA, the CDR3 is TGTGCCAGCAGCTATGGACTAGATACGTCCTACGAGCAGTACTTC. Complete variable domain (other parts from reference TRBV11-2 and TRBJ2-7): EAGVAQSPRYKIIEKRQSVAFWCNPISGHATLYWYQQILGQGPKLLIQFQNNGVVDDSQLPKDRFSAERLKGVDSTLKIQPAKLEDSAVYLCASSYGLDTSYEQYFGPGTRLTVT.